One sample yielded the 23 T cell receptor beta chains listed below, sequenced in a study of radiation and T cells in renal cell carcinoma. Here immunoSEQ multiplex PCR was the method, and the copy in TCRdb shows in-frame clones only, minus some. The sample carries about 9,300 clones, 63% recorded once. Treatment: 15 Gy SBRT to primary tumor, nephrectomy 4 weeks later. The source was tumor tissue, collected from a patient whose treatment included radiotherapy and nephrectomy. These receptor sequences come from a woman aged 45-59 years with renal cell carcinoma.

V usage is TRBV28 and J usage is TRBJ1-5, with D uncertain. Trimming shortened V by 6 bases and J by 2 bases, and 17 bases separated the two germline ends. This CDR3 is built from 16 residues. Germline CDR1 and CDR2: MDHEN and SYDVKM. CDR3 in DNA: TGTGCCAGCAGGCCCCCCGGCGCGTTTGGCAATCAGCCCCAGCATTTT. Translation: CASRPPGAFGNQPQHF.

Within the sample, this clone is medium-sized. The rearrangement links TRBV7-9 to TRBJ1-2, with D unresolved. This CDR3 has 14 residues. Germline V lookup: CDR1 SEHNR, CDR2 FQNEAQ (reference sequence). Trimming stripped 4 bases from V and 6 bases from J, with 15 bases between. CDR3 in DNA: TGTGCCAGCAGCTCCGGGAGCCTCCTGGATGGCTACACCTTC. Its translation: CASSSGSLLDGYTF.

The chain has TRBV5-6 and TRBJ1-3; D not resolved. The length of the CDR3 is 14 residues. V lost 3 bases to trimming and J lost 0 bases, with 7 bases between them. The germline V gene has CDR1 SGHDT and CDR2 YYEEEE. In DNA, the CDR3 is TGTGCCAGCAGCTATGGCACCTCTGGAAACACCATATATTTT. This gives the protein CASSYGTSGNTIYF.

The chain combines TRBV7-2 with TRBJ2-5; 8 nucleotides agree with TRBD2. The junction had 10 bases not matched to a gene; V was cut back by 5 bases and J by 5 bases. The CDR3 totals 15 residues. Germline CDR1 and CDR2: SGHTA and FQGNSA. The CDR3 DNA reads TGTGCCAGCAGCCTCTTGTCCGGGAGGGTTGAGACCCAGTACTTC. As protein: CASSLLSGRVETQYF. Using reference TRBV7-2 and TRBJ2-5 for the parts outside the CDR3, the full variable domain is GAGVSQSPSNKVTEKGKDVELRCDPISGHTALYWYRQSLGQGLEFLIYFQGNSAPDKSGLPSDRFSAERTGGSVSTLTIQRTQQEDSAVYLCASSLLSGRVETQYFGPGTRLLVL.

This clone was observed a few times. The chain combines TRBV9 with TRBJ2-7; 8 nucleotides match TRBD1. Germline CDR1 SGDLS, CDR2 YYNGEE. V dropped 3 bases and J dropped 0; count of bases not matched to a gene: 5. The CDR3 totals 15 residues. The CDR3: CASSAHRGASYEQYF. The CDR3 DNA sequence: TGTGCCAGCAGCGCTCACAGGGGGGCCTCCTACGAGCAGTACTTC.

The genes are TRBV28 and TRBJ1-6; 11 bases are shared with TRBD1. CDR1 is MDHEN, CDR2 SYDVKM, per germline. CDR3 length: 14 amino acids. J lost 10 bases, V lost 4 bases, and 3 bases had no gene match. The CDR3 reads CASSSGTGGSPLHF. The CDR3 nucleotides read TGTGCCAGCAGTTCCGGGACAGGGGGGTCACCCCTCCACTTT.

This sequence joins TRBV2 and TRBJ2-3; D gene uncertain. CDR3 length: 14 residues. V lost 7 bases and J 0 bases, leaving 11 bases between the germline ends. Germline loops: CDR1 SNHLY, CDR2 FYNNEI. The CDR3 is CASKRQPSTDTQYF. CDR3 sequence (DNA): TGTGCCAGCAAGAGGCAGCCTAGCACAGATACGCAGTATTTT.

V gene TRBV6-5 combines with J gene TRBJ1-5; 9 nucleotides line up with TRBD1. Germline V CDR1 and CDR2: MNHEY, SVGAGI. There are 15 residues in the CDR3. V shed 0 bases, J shed 6 bases, and the junction held 3 bases outside the gene matches. This chain's CDR3 is CASSYSGQGGQPQHF. The CDR3 DNA is TGTGCCAGCAGTTACTCGGGACAGGGCGGTCAGCCCCAGCATTTT.

The genes are TRBV2 and TRBJ2-7, with TRBD2 identical over 10 bases. With 2 bases clipped from V and 3 bases from J, the junction kept 4 bases outside the gene matches. CDR3 length: 15 residues. Germline assignment: CDR1 SNHLY and CDR2 FYNNEI. The CDR3 is CASSESGRAHYEQYF. The CDR3 nucleotides read TGTGCCAGCAGTGAAAGCGGGAGGGCCCACTACGAGCAGTACTTC.

The chain links TRBV4-3 to TRBJ2-7; D unresolved. This CDR3 is built from 12 residues. V was shortened by 3 bases and J by 6 bases, with 9 bases between the two germline ends. The V gene's germline CDR1 is LGHNA and CDR2 YSLEER. CDR3 region: CASSQLSGEQYF. In DNA form, the CDR3 reads TGCGCCAGCAGCCAGTTAAGTGGCGAGCAGTACTTC.

The gene calls are TRBV9 and TRBJ1-1; no firm D call. The CDR3 contains 17 residues. V was pared by 4 bases and J by 1 base, with 20 bases between. Germline CDR1 is SGDLS and CDR2 is YYNGEE. CDR3 loop: CASSPQTGRLGNTEAFF. The CDR3 DNA is TGTGCCAGCAGCCCACAAACCGGGAGACTAGGGAACACTGAAGCTTTCTTT.

This clone was seen only a few times. The V and J genes are TRBV5-1 and TRBJ1-2; D unclear. Deletions cut 0 bases from V and 8 bases from J, with 11 bases between. CDR1 is SGHRS and CDR2 is YFSETQ in the germline V gene. CDR3 length: 13 residues. The CDR3 loop reads CASSLEVTWGYTF. CDR3 nucleotides: TGCGCCAGCAGCTTGGAGGTAACGTGGGGCTACACCTTC.

The chain couples TRBV7-2 to TRBJ2-7, with D perhaps TRBD1 or TRBD2 (5 bases each). V lost 5 bases and J 5 bases, leaving 16 bases between the germline ends. Germline-derived CDR1 and CDR2 are SGHTA and FQGNSA. This CDR3 has 14 amino acids. As DNA, the CDR3 is TGTGCCAGCAGCCTGGGACGGGCTGTACACGAGCAGTACTTC. The encoded protein is CASSLGRAVHEQYF.

CDR3 sequence (DNA): TGTGCCAGCAGTGAAGGGACAGGGGTCGGCCAGCCCCAGCATTTT. Amino acids: CASSEGTGVGQPQHF. The chain employs TRBV2 and TRBJ1-5; 9 bases match TRBD1. The CDR3 is 15 residues long. The V gene's germline CDR1 is SNHLY and CDR2 FYNNEI. V was pared by 1 base and J by 7 bases, with 5 bases of the junction left unmatched.

V usage is TRBV7-9 and J usage is TRBJ2-1; D gene unclear. The CDR3 covers 15 residues. Germline loops: CDR1 SEHNR, CDR2 FQNEAQ (reference sequence). Trimming stripped 8 bases from V and 5 bases from J, with 19 bases between. CDR3 in DNA: TGTGCCAGCGAAGAGTTGGGGTCCCTCGACAATGAGCAGTTCTTC. Encoded protein: CASEELGSLDNEQFF.

The V gene is TRBV7-2, the J gene TRBJ2-7; 7 positions agree with TRBD2. CDR1 and CDR2 from the germline V gene are SGHTA and FQGNSA. With V trimmed by 5 bases and J by 6 bases, 13 bases remained unmatched. CDR3 length: 15 residues. CDR3 protein: CASSGQRGGRPEQYF. CDR3 coding DNA: TGTGCCAGCAGCGGCCAGCGGGGTGGACGCCCCGAGCAGTACTTC.

About this clone itself: The junction and the germline gene differ at one end; a read error may be behind it. The chain links TRBV7-7 to TRBJ2-7, with TRBD2 matching 10 bases. Germline-derived CDR1 and CDR2 are SSHAT and FNYEAQ (reference sequence). This CDR3 contains 15 residues. The CDR3 region is CASRGRLAGPIGQYF. The CDR3 DNA sequence: TGTGCTAGCAGAGGACGACTAGCGGGCCCCATAGGGCAGTACTTC.

This chain uses TRBV25-1 with TRBJ2-5; weak D call: TRBD1 (7 bases). The CDR3 spans 14 residues. Trimming took 4 bases from V and 7 from J, leaving 16 bases between them. Germline loops: CDR1 MGHDK, CDR2 SYGVNS. Here the CDR3 DNA reads TGTGCCAGCAGTGTGACGGGGCAGGGGGGGACCCAGTACTTC. It encodes CASSVTGQGGTQYF.

This clone appeared a single time. This rearrangement joins TRBV2 to TRBJ1-1, with 9 nucleotides matching TRBD1. V lost 6 bases to trimming and J lost 7 bases; unmatched junction nucleotides: 3. The CDR3 sequence is 12 residues long. CDR1 is SNHLY and CDR2 is FYNNEI in the germline V gene. DNA of the CDR3: TGTGCCAGCAGCGGGACAGGGAGTGAAGCTTTCTTT. Amino acid sequence: CASSGTGSEAFF.

The rearrangement links TRBV6-6 to TRBJ2-3; no definite D call. The germline gives CDR1 MNHNY, CDR2 SVGAGI (reference sequence). The V gene lost 2 bases and the J gene lost 4 bases, with 7 bases spanning the gap. The CDR3 is 13 amino acids. The CDR3 nucleotides read TGTGCCAGCAGTTACACCGTAGCAGATACGCAGTATTTT. Translated, it gives CASSYTVADTQYF.

This chain connects TRBV4-2 to TRBJ2-1, with D possibly TRBD1 on 5 matching bases. Germline CDR1 LGHNA, CDR2 YNFKEQ. V was shortened by 0 bases and J by 7 bases, with 19 bases between the two germline ends. This CDR3 contains 17 residues. CDR3 sequence (DNA): TGTGCCAGCAGCCAAGATAGGGCCAGGGAACGGCCTAATGAGCAGTTCTTC. It yields the protein CASSQDRARERPNEQFF.

The rearrangement joins TRBV9 to TRBJ2-1; D is undetermined. The length of the CDR3 is 14 residues. Trimming removed 3 bases at V and 10 bases at J, with 17 bases between. Germline V gene lookup returns CDR1 SGDLS and CDR2 YYNGEE. CDR3 in DNA: TGTGCCAGCAGCGCACCCACCATCGGTGTAGAGCAGTTCTTC. It specifies CASSAPTIGVEQFF.

This clone has just a few counts. The rearrangement links TRBV9 to TRBJ1-5; D remains ambiguous. V lost 0 bases and J 3 bases, leaving 10 bases between the germline ends. From germline, CDR1 is SGDLS and CDR2 YYNGEE. The CDR3 has 15 amino acids. CDR3 sequence: CASSVGSDLNQPQHF. The CDR3 bases are TGTGCCAGCAGCGTAGGTTCGGACCTCAATCAGCCCCAGCATTTT.